The sequence of this T cell receptor beta chain was determined in a study of T-cell reconstitution after alpha-beta-depleted transplantation in children. Unique molecular identifiers tagged the TCRbeta library. TCRdb reanalysed the PCR reads using MiXCR and keeps one entry per CDR3 protein. The data show some 76,000 distinct CDR3 sequences, 11% seen once. To note about this clonotype: Its antigen is not known.

The CDR3 has 15 amino acids. The germline CDR1 and CDR2 sequences are SGHTA and FQGNSA. Trimming removed 5 bases from V and 2 bases from J, with 13 bases in between. Study-level findings and limits: T-cell counts and diversity were attributed mostly to newly produced T cells one year after transplant. Roughly two months post-transplant, alpha-beta T cells reportedly originated from several hundred graft clones that had expanded. The study traced high day-60 TCRbeta diversity in some patients to surviving recipient T cells and thymic progenitors.

The sample was PBMCs, taken before TCRalphabeta/CD19-depleted stem cell transplant. The TCR comes from a boy between 10 and 17 years old with acute myeloid leukemia, due to receive a stem cell transplant. This chain connects TRBV7-2 to TRBJ2-4, with D unclear. The CDR3 sequence: CASSPVVSTKNIQYF. CDR3 DNA: TGTGCCAGCAGCCCCGTGGTTTCAACCAAAAACATTCAGTACTTC.